The 25 T cell receptor beta chains given below trace back to one sample, sequenced in a study of T cell responses to AZD1222 COVID-19 vaccine. Profiling relied on immunoSEQ multiplex PCR, and the TCRdb table lists in-frame clones only, not all of them. This sample has more than 110,000 clones, with around 88% found just once. The sequences come from peripheral blood, collected on day 0 of AZD1222 vaccination. All receptors come from an adult in good health.

V gene TRBV19 combines with J gene TRBJ1-1; D not certain. Germline V CDR1 and CDR2: LNHDA, SQIVND (reference sequence). V lost 1 base, J lost 3 bases, and 18 bases lay in between. The CDR3 contains 17 residues. CDR3 bases: TGTGCCAGTAGTATAGGAATGTTTGCACAATGGGACACTGAAGCTTTCTTT. Amino acid sequence: CASSIGMFAQWDTEAFF.

The chain links TRBV5-1 to TRBJ1-4; TRBD1 matches 8 bases. Per the germline V gene, CDR1 is SGHRS and CDR2 is YFSETQ. The CDR3 is 14 residues long. Trimming removed 4 bases from V and 3 bases from J; junction bases left unmatched: 2. CDR3 bases: TGCGCCAGCAGCCACAGGGGGGCTAATGAAAAACTGTTTTTT. Amino acids: CASSHRGANEKLFF. Full variable domain (rest looked up from reference TRBV5-1 and TRBJ1-4): KAGVTQTPRYLIKTRGQQVTLSCSPISGHRSVSWYQQTPGQGLQFLFEYFSETQRNKGNFPGRFSGRQFSNSRSEMNVSTLELGDSALYLCASSHRGANEKLFFGSGTQLSVL.

The gene calls are TRBV6-2 or TRBV6-3 and TRBJ2-7; 7 bases map to TRBD1. Germline CDR1 MNHEY, CDR2 SVGEGT. V lost 6 bases to trimming and J lost 6 bases; unmatched junction nucleotides: 5. This CDR3 has 12 residues. The CDR3 DNA follows: TGTGCCAGCAGCGCACACAGGGGCGAGCAGTACTTC. It encodes CASSAHRGEQYF.

This rearrangement joins TRBV9 to TRBJ2-3, with TRBD2 matching over 9 bases. This CDR3 has 17 amino acids. The V segment lost 0 bases and the J segment 8 bases; nucleotides outside the gene matches: 13. Germline lookup yields CDR1 SGDLS and CDR2 YYNGEE. The CDR3 nucleotides are TGTGCCAGCAGCGTAGATGAGACTAGCGGTTTCGGGGGTACGCAGTATTTT. This sequence encodes CASSVDETSGFGGTQYF.

This sequence joins TRBV6-1 and TRBJ1-3; TRBD1 matches 12 bases. Germline V gene lookup returns CDR1 MNHNS and CDR2 SASEGT. V trimming: 3 bases; J trimming: 3 bases; junction bases outside the gene matches: 9. The CDR3 is 18 residues long. The CDR3 loop is CASSDRDRGLSFGNTIYF. The CDR3 DNA follows: TGTGCCAGCAGTGACCGGGACAGGGGGCTCTCGTTTGGAAACACCATATATTTT.

The chain links TRBV29-1 to TRBJ2-2; D gene ambiguous. The V and J ends lost 4 bases and 4 bases respectively, with 4 bases between them. This CDR3 spans 11 amino acids. Per germline, CDR1 SQVTM and CDR2 ANQGSEA. CDR3 sequence (DNA): TGCAGCGTTGCAGCCACCGGGGAGCTGTTTTTT. Translation gives CSVAATGELFF.

V usage is TRBV27 and J usage is TRBJ1-1; D gene uncertain. The germline V and J ends were trimmed by 3 bases and 1 base, with 6 bases remaining between them. The CDR3 totals 13 residues. Germline assignment: CDR1 MNHEY and CDR2 SMNVEV (reference sequence). CDR3 DNA sequence: TGTGCCAGCAGTTTGAACGAGAACACTGAAGCTTTCTTT. Translating gives CASSLNENTEAFF.

The J gene is TRBJ1-1, the V gene TRBV27; 7 bases line up with TRBD1. V lost 4 bases and J lost 4; bases outside the gene matches: 6. Germline V gene lookup returns CDR1 MNHEY and CDR2 SMNVEV (reference sequence). The CDR3 extends over 14 amino acids. The CDR3 here is CASSSPTGITEAFF. CDR3 nucleotides: TGTGCCAGCAGTTCCCCGACAGGGATCACTGAAGCTTTCTTT.

V usage is TRBV5-1 and J usage is TRBJ1-4; no clear D. This CDR3 has 14 residues. Germline V lookup: CDR1 SGHRS, CDR2 YFSETQ. The V and J ends lost 2 bases and 4 bases respectively, with 9 bases between them. CDR3 DNA: TGCGCCAGCAGCTTTAACAGCGGTAATGAAAAACTGTTTTTT. Residues: CASSFNSGNEKLFF.

The chain recombines TRBV28 with TRBJ2-6, with D tentatively TRBD2 (7 bases). CDR3 length: 16 amino acids. Trimming cost V 6 bases and J 1 base, with 13 bases left between them. CDR1 is MDHEN, CDR2 SYDVKM, per germline. Here the CDR3 reads CASRGEGGSGANVLTF. The CDR3 DNA reads as TGTGCCAGCAGAGGGGAGGGGGGATCTGGGGCCAACGTCCTGACTTTC.

The chain recombines TRBV9 with TRBJ2-1, with 8 positions matching TRBD2. V was pared by 4 bases and J by 7 bases, with 10 bases of the junction left unmatched. Germline CDR1 reads SGDLS; CDR2 reads YYNGEE. This CDR3 spans 15 amino acids. In nucleotides, the CDR3 is TGTGCCAGCAGCACCAGCGGGAGTAAAGGGAATGAGCAGTTCTTC. Its protein product is CASSTSGSKGNEQFF. Complete variable domain (other parts from reference TRBV9 and TRBJ2-1): DSGVTQTPKHLITATGQRVTLRCSPRSGDLSVYWYQQSLDQGLQFLIQYYNGEERAKGNILERFSAQQFPDLHSELNLSSLELGDSALYFCASSTSGSKGNEQFFGPGTRLTVL.

The V gene is TRBV7-2, the J gene TRBJ1-3; D gene unclear. CDR1 and CDR2 (germline): SGHTA, FQGNSA. Trimming shortened V by 7 bases and J by 0 bases, and 10 bases separated the two germline ends. CDR3 length equals 14 residues. DNA for the CDR3: TGTGCCAGCACCAGTAGGTCCTCTGGAAACACCATATATTTT. This codes for CASTSRSSGNTIYF.

This chain uses TRBV28 with TRBJ1-6; 10 positions agree with TRBD1. Trimming at V came to 6 bases and at J to 8 bases, leaving 7 bases not matched to a gene. The CDR3 spans 15 residues. Germline values: CDR1 MDHEN, CDR2 SYDVKM. For the CDR3, the DNA is TGTGCCAGCAGCCCCGAGGACAGGGGGGATTCACCCCTCCACTTT. Amino acid sequence: CASSPEDRGDSPLHF. The complete variable domain, with remaining parts taken from reference TRBV28 and TRBJ1-6, reads DVKVTQSSRYLVKRTGEKVFLECVQDMDHENMFWYRQDPGLGLRLIYFSYDVKMKEKGDIPEGYSVSREKKERFSLILESASTNQTSMYLCASSPEDRGDSPLHFGNGTRLTVT.

The chain employs TRBV3-1 (or the pseudogene TRBV3-2) and TRBJ2-1, with 7 bases identical to TRBD1. In germline, CDR1 is LGHDT, CDR2 YNNKEL (reference sequence). The CDR3 spans 15 residues. After removal of 1 base from V and 2 bases from J, the junction contained 2 bases not matched to a gene. CDR3 residues: CASSQVTGAYNEQFF. CDR3 in DNA: TGTGCCAGCAGCCAAGTAACAGGGGCCTACAATGAGCAGTTCTTC.

This clone was counted a few times. This chain connects TRBV7-2 to TRBJ1-5, with a possible D match to TRBD1 (6 bases). Germline CDR1 SGHTA, CDR2 FQGNSA. V lost 2 bases and J 5 bases, leaving 7 bases between the germline ends. This CDR3 contains 13 residues. The CDR3 DNA follows: TGTGCCAGCAGCTTAAGGGGGGATCAGCCCCAGCATTTT. Protein sequence: CASSLRGDQPQHF.

This clone was seen more than once but under ten times. The chain uses TRBV11-2 and TRBJ1-4; 8 bases are shared with TRBD1. The CDR3 has 15 amino acids. The ends lost 7 bases at V and 3 bases at J; junction bases unmatched: 7. Germline CDR1 reads SGHAT; CDR2 reads FQNNGV. The CDR3 spells CASNARGQANEKLFF. The CDR3 coding sequence is TGTGCCAGCAACGCCCGGGGACAGGCTAATGAAAAACTGTTTTTT.

The DNA of the CDR3 is TGCAGCGGAATGGAGATGAACACTGAAGCTTTCTTT. Amino acids: CSGMEMNTEAFF. The V gene is TRBV29-1, the J gene TRBJ1-1; no firm D call. Germline CDR1 is SQVTM and CDR2 is ANQGSEA. The CDR3 consists of 12 residues. Between the trimmed V and J ends, which lost 7 bases and 0 bases, there was a span of 9 bases.

This chain connects TRBV9 to TRBJ2-1; D tentatively fits TRBD1 or TRBD2 (5 bases each). The CDR3 loop spans 16 amino acids. Germline lookup yields CDR1 SGDLS and CDR2 YYNGEE. The ends were cut back, 0 bases at V and 1 base at J, with 11 bases in the middle. The CDR3 reads CASSVVSGSSYNEQFF. The CDR3 DNA follows: TGTGCCAGCAGCGTAGTATCAGGGAGTTCCTACAATGAGCAGTTCTTC.

The V gene is TRBV3-1 (or the pseudogene TRBV3-2), the J gene TRBJ1-2; possible D gene TRBD1, 6 bases. The V and J ends lost 4 bases and 4 bases respectively, with 22 bases between them. The CDR3 totals 17 residues. The germline V gene has CDR1 LGHDT and CDR2 YNNKEL (reference sequence). The CDR3 DNA reads TGTGCCAGCAGCCGCGAGATACAGGGTGGAACGCTCTATGGCTACACCTTC. Encoded protein: CASSREIQGGTLYGYTF.

The chain recombines TRBV3-1 (or the pseudogene TRBV3-2) with TRBJ2-2; 13 nucleotides align to TRBD2. The CDR3 is 18 amino acids. From germline, CDR1 is LGHDT and CDR2 YNNKEL (reference sequence). J gave up 2 bases and V 2 bases, and 5 bases lay outside the gene matches. The CDR3 DNA is TGTGCCAGCAGCCAACAGACTAGCGGGAGGCCTAACACCGGGGAGCTGTTTTTT. It specifies CASSQQTSGRPNTGELFF.

The rearrangement uses TRBV9 and TRBJ2-1; a weak D match, TRBD2 (6 bases). Trimming left V 1 base short and J 4 bases short, with 18 bases between. Germline V gives CDR1 SGDLS, CDR2 YYNGEE. The CDR3 sequence is 17 residues long. The CDR3 reads CASSVSVGESGYNEQFF. Here the CDR3 DNA reads TGTGCCAGCAGCGTATCAGTCGGTGAGAGCGGGTACAATGAGCAGTTCTTC.

The V gene is TRBV4-1, the J gene TRBJ2-7; 8 bases map to TRBD2. The CDR3 spans 16 residues. CDR1 is MGHRA, CDR2 YSYEKL, per germline. Unmatched junction bases numbered 11, after V lost 3 bases and J lost 4 bases. CDR3 sequence: CASSQQFVLAGYEQYF. The CDR3 DNA is TGCGCCAGCAGCCAGCAATTCGTCCTAGCGGGTTACGAGCAGTACTTC.

The chain links TRBV6-5 to TRBJ1-4, with unresolved D. The CDR3 extends over 14 amino acids. The V gene lost 6 bases and the J gene lost 4 bases, with 12 bases spanning the gap. Germline CDR1 and CDR2: MNHEY and SVGAGI. The CDR3 region is CASRPRVNNEKLFF. DNA of the CDR3: TGTGCCAGCAGACCTCGCGTGAATAATGAAAAACTGTTTTTT.

CDR3 in amino acids: CASSSTDTVFDEKLFF. CDR3 nucleotides: TGTGCCAGCAGCTCGACGGACACAGTTTTTGATGAAAAACTGTTTTTT. The genes are TRBV4-2 and TRBJ1-4; tentatively, D is TRBD1 (5 bases). CDR1 is LGHNA and CDR2 is YNFKEQ in the germline V gene. The CDR3 is 16 residues long. V lost 5 bases to trimming and J lost 6 bases, with 19 bases between them.

The rearrangement uses TRBV7-3 and TRBJ2-1; 8 bases line up with TRBD1. The CDR3 spans 16 residues. V was pared by 2 bases and J by 7 bases, with 10 bases of the junction left unmatched. Looked up from germline, CDR1 is SGHTA and CDR2 is FQGTGA. CDR3 protein: CASSLEGDRYTNEQFF. The CDR3 nucleotides read TGTGCCAGCAGCTTAGAGGGGGACAGGTATACTAATGAGCAGTTCTTC. The entire variable domain, with the rest obtained from reference TRBV7-3 and TRBJ2-1, is as follows: GAGVSQTPSNKVTEKGKYVELRCDPISGHTALYWYRQSLGQGPEFLIYFQGTGAADDSGLPNDRFFAVRPEGSVSTLKIQRTERGDSAVYLCASSLEGDRYTNEQFFGPGTRLTVL.